These 4 T cell receptor beta chains share one sample of origin, sequenced in a study of T cell responses to AZD1222 COVID-19 vaccine. The repertoire was sequenced with immunoSEQ multiplex PCR; TCRdb's copy has only in-frame clones and lacks some. This sample has 110,000 or so clones; about 86% occur once, and the top ten carry around 17%. The material sequenced was peripheral blood, taken 28 days after the second AZD1222 dose. The receptors shown here come from an adult who received the AZD1222 COVID-19 vaccine.

The gene calls are TRBV12-3 or TRBV12-4 and TRBJ2-7; D gene uncertain. Trimming stripped 5 bases from V and 4 bases from J, with 9 bases between. This CDR3 comprises 12 residues. The CDR3 loop reads CASSVPGYEQYF. The CDR3 DNA reads as TGTGCCAGCAGTGTTCCGGGTTACGAGCAGTACTTC.

This clone was seen just once. The chain carries TRBV6-5 and TRBJ1-1, with unresolved D. The CDR3 is 14 residues long. V was pared by 7 bases and J by 0 bases, with 12 bases between. Germline V gene sequence: CDR1 MNHEY, CDR2 SVGAGI. The CDR3 is CASTVRPMNTEAFF. The CDR3 DNA follows: TGTGCCAGCACCGTGAGACCCATGAACACTGAAGCTTTCTTT.

The chain uses TRBV2 and TRBJ2-7, with 9 bases fitting TRBD1. Per the germline V gene, CDR1 is SNHLY and CDR2 is FYNNEI. The trim removed 6 bases at V and 0 bases at J, leaving 6 bases unmatched. This CDR3 region has 15 residues. CDR3 nucleotide sequence: TGTGCCAGCAGGGTCCAGACAGGGGGCTCCTACGAGCAGTACTTC. Amino acid sequence: CASRVQTGGSYEQYF.

J is TRBJ1-1 and V is TRBV28; D might be TRBD1 (6 bases). CDR1 and CDR2 (germline): MDHEN, SYDVKM. The CDR3 extends over 16 amino acids. V was trimmed by 2 bases and J by 6 bases, leaving 19 bases between them. CDR3 sequence (DNA): TGTGCCAGCAGTTTACCGGCGAAGGGGGTAGAGGCTGAAGCTTTCTTT. Protein product: CASSLPAKGVEAEAFF. The variable domain in full, completed from reference TRBV28 and TRBJ1-1, reads DVKVTQSSRYLVKRTGEKVFLECVQDMDHENMFWYRQDPGLGLRLIYFSYDVKMKEKGDIPEGYSVSREKKERFSLILESASTNQTSMYLCASSLPAKGVEAEAFFGQGTRLTVV.